The source of this T cell receptor beta chain is a study of shared clonotypes between healthy human individuals. The repertoire was sequenced with immunoSEQ multiplex PCR; TCRdb's copy has only in-frame clones and lacks some. The table lists millions of clones, about 95% of them singletons. The V gene lost 2 bases and the J gene lost 5 bases, with 15 bases spanning the gap. The CDR3 extends over 15 amino acids. CDR1 is GTSNPN, CDR2 SVGIG, per germline (reference sequence). On this clone itself: The antigen is unknown.

Study outcomes and limitations: The naive CD4 repertoires of a handful of donors were compared, and approximately 4.7% of clonotypes were shared.

Material for sequencing was naive CD4+ T cells sorted from blood. Subset of the sample: CD45RA+ positively selected. V gene TRBV30 combines with J gene TRBJ2-2; tentatively, D is TRBD2 (6 bases). This receptor was obtained from a young man in good health. As DNA, the CDR3 is TGTGCCTGGAGTAGGCCGACTAGTTCGACCGGGGAGCTGTTTTTT. Protein sequence: CAWSRPTSSTGELFF.